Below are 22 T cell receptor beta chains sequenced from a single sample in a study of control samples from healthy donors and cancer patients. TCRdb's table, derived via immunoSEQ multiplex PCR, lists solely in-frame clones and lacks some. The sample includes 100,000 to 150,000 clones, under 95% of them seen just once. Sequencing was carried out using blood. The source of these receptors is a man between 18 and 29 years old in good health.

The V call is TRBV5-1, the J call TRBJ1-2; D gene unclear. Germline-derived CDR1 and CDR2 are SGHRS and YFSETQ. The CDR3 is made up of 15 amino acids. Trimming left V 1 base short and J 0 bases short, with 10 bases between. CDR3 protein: CASSLMAGSNYGYTF. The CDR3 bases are TGCGCCAGCAGCTTGATGGCCGGGTCTAACTATGGCTACACCTTC.

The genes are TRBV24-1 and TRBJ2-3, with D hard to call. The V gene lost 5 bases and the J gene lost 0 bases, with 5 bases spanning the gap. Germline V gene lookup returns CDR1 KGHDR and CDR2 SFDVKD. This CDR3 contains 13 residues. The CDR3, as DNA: TGTGCCACCAGTGTGGGAAGCACAGATACGCAGTATTTT. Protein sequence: CATSVGSTDTQYF.

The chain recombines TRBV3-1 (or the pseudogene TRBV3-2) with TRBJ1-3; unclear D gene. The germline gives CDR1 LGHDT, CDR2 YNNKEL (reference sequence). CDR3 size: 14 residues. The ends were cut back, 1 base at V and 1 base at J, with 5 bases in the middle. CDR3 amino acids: CASSQAQSGNTIYF. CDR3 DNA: TGTGCCAGCAGCCAAGCGCAGTCTGGAAACACCATATATTTT.

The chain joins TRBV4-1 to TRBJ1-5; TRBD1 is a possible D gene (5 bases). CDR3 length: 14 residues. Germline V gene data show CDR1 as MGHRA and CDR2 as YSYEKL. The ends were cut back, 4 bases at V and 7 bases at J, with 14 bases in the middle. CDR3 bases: TGCGCCAGCAGCCCCGGGGCTGAGGAACAGCCCCAGCATTTT. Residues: CASSPGAEEQPQHF.

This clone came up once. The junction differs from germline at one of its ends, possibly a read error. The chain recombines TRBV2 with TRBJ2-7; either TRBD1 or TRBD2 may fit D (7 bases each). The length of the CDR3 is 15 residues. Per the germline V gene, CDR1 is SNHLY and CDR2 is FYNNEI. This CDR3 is CASSEAGGGSDEQYF. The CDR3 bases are TGTGCCAGCAGTGAAGCGGGAGGGGGCTCCGACGAGCAGTACTTC.

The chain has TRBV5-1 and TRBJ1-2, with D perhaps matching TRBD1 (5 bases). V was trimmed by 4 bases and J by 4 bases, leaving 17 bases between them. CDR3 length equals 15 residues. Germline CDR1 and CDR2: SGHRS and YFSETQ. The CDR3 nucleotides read TGCGCCAGCAGCCCATCCTTTCTCGACAGCTATGGCTACACCTTC. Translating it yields CASSPSFLDSYGYTF.

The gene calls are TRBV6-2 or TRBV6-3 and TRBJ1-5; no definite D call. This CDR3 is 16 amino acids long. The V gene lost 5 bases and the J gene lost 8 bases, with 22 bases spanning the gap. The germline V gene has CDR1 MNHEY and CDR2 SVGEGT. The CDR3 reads CASSIMSQRIIKPQHF. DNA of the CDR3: TGTGCCAGCAGTATTATGTCGCAGCGGATCATCAAGCCCCAGCATTTT.

CDR3 amino acids: CASSQVETRYGYTF. The CDR3 bases are TGCGCCAGCAGCCAAGTGGAGACACGTTATGGCTACACCTTC. V usage is TRBV4-1 and J usage is TRBJ1-2; D uncertain. Germline-derived CDR1 and CDR2 are MGHRA and YSYEKL. Trimming removed 1 base at V and 5 bases at J, with 11 bases between. The CDR3 has 14 residues.

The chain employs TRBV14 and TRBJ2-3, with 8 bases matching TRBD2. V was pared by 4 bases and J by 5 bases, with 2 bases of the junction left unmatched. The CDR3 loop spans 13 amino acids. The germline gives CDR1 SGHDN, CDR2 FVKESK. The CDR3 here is CASSRGGLDTQYF. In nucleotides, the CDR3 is TGTGCCAGCAGCCGCGGGGGGCTAGATACGCAGTATTTT.

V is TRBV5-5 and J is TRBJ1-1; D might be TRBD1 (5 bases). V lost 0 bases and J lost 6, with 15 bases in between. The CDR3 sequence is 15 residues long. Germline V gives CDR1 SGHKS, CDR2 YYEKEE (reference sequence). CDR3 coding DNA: TGTGCCAGCAGCTTGGCCAGGGCTTCGGGAGCTGAAGCTTTCTTT. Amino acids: CASSLARASGAEAFF.

The CDR3 here is CAWSVLYGYTF. Here the CDR3 DNA reads TGTGCCTGGAGTGTACTCTATGGCTACACCTTC. The chain employs TRBV30 and TRBJ1-2; D unresolved. V lost 0 bases, J lost 4 bases, and 3 bases lay in between. The CDR3 runs to 11 residues. From germline, CDR1 is GTSNPN and CDR2 SVGIG (reference sequence).

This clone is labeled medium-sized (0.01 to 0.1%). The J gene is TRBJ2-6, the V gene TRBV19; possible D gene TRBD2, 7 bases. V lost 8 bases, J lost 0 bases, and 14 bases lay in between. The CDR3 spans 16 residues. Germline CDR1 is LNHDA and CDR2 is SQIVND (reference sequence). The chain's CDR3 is CASSDRGGSGANVLTF. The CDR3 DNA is TGTGCCAGTTCCGATAGGGGGGGCTCTGGGGCCAACGTCCTGACTTTC.

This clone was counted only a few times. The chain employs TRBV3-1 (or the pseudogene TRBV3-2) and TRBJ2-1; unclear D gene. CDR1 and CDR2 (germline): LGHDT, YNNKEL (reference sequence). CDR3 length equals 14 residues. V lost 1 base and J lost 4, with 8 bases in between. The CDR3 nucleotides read TGTGCCAGCAGCCAAGGGCACGCTTACAATGAGCAGTTCTTC. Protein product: CASSQGHAYNEQFF.

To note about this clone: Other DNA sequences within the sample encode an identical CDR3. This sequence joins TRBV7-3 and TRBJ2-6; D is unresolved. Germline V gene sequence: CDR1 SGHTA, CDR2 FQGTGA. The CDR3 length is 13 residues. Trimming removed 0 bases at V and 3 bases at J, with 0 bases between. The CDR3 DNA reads TGTGCCAGCAGCTTAACTGGGGCCAACGTCCTGACTTTC. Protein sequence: CASSLTGANVLTF.

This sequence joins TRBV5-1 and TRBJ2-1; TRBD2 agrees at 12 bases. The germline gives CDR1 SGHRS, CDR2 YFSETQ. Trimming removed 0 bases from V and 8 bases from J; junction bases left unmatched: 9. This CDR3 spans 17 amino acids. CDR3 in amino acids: CASSLGLAGAERDEQFF. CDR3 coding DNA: TGCGCCAGCAGCTTGGGACTAGCGGGGGCCGAAAGAGATGAGCAGTTCTTC.

CDR3 nucleotides: TGTGCCAGCAGCCCCGCAGCCAATTCACCCCTCCACTTT. Amino acid sequence: CASSPAANSPLHF. V is TRBV6-5 and J is TRBJ1-6; D unclear. The germline V and J ends were trimmed by 6 bases and 7 bases, with 10 bases remaining between them. The CDR3 spans 13 residues. Germline CDR1 and CDR2: MNHEY and SVGAGI.

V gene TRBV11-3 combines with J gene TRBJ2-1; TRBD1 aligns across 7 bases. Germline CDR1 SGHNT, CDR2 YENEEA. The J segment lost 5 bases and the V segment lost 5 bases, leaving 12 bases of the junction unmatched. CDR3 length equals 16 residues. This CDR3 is CASSNEVTGSNNEQFF. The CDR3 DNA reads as TGTGCCAGCAGCAATGAGGTGACAGGGTCGAACAATGAGCAGTTCTTC.

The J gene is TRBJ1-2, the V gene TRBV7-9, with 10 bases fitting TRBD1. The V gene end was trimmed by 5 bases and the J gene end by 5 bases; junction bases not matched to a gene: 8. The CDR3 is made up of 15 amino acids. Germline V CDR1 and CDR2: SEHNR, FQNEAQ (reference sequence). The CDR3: CASSLNRDRGYGYTF. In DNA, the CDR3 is TGTGCCAGCAGCCTCAACCGGGACAGGGGATATGGCTACACCTTC.

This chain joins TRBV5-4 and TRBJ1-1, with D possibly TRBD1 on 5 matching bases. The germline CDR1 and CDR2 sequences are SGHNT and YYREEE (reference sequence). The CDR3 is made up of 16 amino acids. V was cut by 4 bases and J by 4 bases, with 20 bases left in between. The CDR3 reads CASSVLWGEGSTEAFF. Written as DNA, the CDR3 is TGTGCCAGCAGCGTGCTTTGGGGTGAGGGGAGCACTGAAGCTTTCTTT.

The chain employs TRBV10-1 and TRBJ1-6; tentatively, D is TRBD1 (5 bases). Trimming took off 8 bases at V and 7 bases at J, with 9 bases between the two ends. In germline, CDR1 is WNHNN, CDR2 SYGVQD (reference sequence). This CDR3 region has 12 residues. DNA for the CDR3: TGCGCCAGCGGGACGGAAAATTCACCCCTCCACTTT. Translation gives CASGTENSPLHF.

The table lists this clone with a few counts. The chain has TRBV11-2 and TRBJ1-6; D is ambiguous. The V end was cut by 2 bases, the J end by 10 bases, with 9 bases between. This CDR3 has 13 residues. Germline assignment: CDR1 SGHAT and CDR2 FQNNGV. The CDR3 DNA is TGTGCCAGCAGCTTAATCGGCGGATCACCCCTCCACTTT. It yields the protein CASSLIGGSPLHF.

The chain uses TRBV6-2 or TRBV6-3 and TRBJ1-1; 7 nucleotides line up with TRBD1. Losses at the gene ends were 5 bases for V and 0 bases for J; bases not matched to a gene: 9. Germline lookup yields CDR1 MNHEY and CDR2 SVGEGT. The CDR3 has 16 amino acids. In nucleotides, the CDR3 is TGTGCCAGCAGTATCGCTGGGACAGCCCTGAACACTGAAGCTTTCTTT. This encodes CASSIAGTALNTEAFF.